These 14 T cell receptor beta chains came from one sample sequenced in a study of cytomegalovirus exposure and HLA in healthy donors. The PCR made use of 60 Vbeta and 13 Jbeta primers. Profiling relied on immunoSEQ multiplex PCR, and the TCRdb table lists in-frame clones only, not all of them. The data hold fewer than 120,000 clones, with about three quarters observed a single time. Specimen: PBMCs. These receptor sequences come from a woman aged 25 to 39 in good health and CMV-seronegative.

The rearrangement links TRBV6-4 to TRBJ2-3, with 8 positions matching TRBD1. Germline CDR1 MRHNA, CDR2 SNTAGT. V dropped 0 bases and J dropped 6; count of bases not matched to a gene: 8. The CDR3 loop spans 16 amino acids. The CDR3 reads CASSDSPGGPTDTQYF. The CDR3 region has the DNA TGTGCCAGCAGTGACTCTCCAGGGGGCCCCACGGATACGCAGTATTTT.

This clone was counted once. The rearrangement joins TRBV29-1 to TRBJ2-3; 13 nucleotides line up with TRBD2. Germline V gene data show CDR1 as SQVTM and CDR2 as ANQGSEA. The CDR3 has 19 amino acids. Trimming at V came to 3 bases and at J to 0 bases, leaving 12 bases not matched to a gene. The CDR3 nucleotides read TGCAGCGTTGACCAAGGGGGACTAGCGGGAACCCTGAGCACAGATACGCAGTATTTT. This gives the protein CSVDQGGLAGTLSTDTQYF.

The V and J genes are TRBV6-4 and TRBJ2-2; TRBD1 aligns across 8 bases. The trim removed 6 bases at V and 2 bases at J, leaving 8 bases unmatched. Germline V CDR1 and CDR2: MRHNA, SNTAGT. The CDR3 consists of 16 residues. CDR3: CASREDRGGNTGELFF. The CDR3 DNA reads as TGTGCCAGCAGGGAAGACAGGGGTGGCAACACCGGGGAGCTGTTTTTT.

The gene calls are TRBV6-5 and TRBJ1-2, with a tentative D call TRBD1 (6 bases). Deletions cut 6 bases from V and 4 bases from J, with 15 bases between. The CDR3 is 14 residues long. CDR1 and CDR2 (germline): MNHEY, SVGAGI. The CDR3 sequence is CASRKTGQLYGYTF. The CDR3 nucleotides are TGTGCCAGCAGGAAGACCGGACAGCTCTATGGCTACACCTTC.

In this sample, this clone turned up a few times. J is TRBJ2-1 and V is TRBV7-9; 8 bases agree with TRBD2. V shed 5 bases, J shed 6 bases, and the junction held 0 bases outside the gene matches. This CDR3 comprises 12 residues. Germline CDR1 SEHNR, CDR2 FQNEAQ (reference sequence). The CDR3 is CASSTSGNEQFF. In nucleotides, the CDR3 is TGTGCCAGCAGCACTAGCGGCAATGAGCAGTTCTTC.

The V gene is TRBV6-1, the J gene TRBJ2-7; tentative D call: TRBD1 (6 bases). The germline gives CDR1 MNHNS, CDR2 SASEGT. V was trimmed by 4 bases and J by 3 bases, leaving 13 bases between them. This CDR3 spans 14 amino acids. This CDR3 reads CASSVLGQNYEQYF. The CDR3 DNA follows: TGTGCCAGCAGTGTTTTGGGACAAAACTACGAGCAGTACTTC.

This clone was detected only once. The chain couples TRBV28 to TRBJ2-2, with TRBD2 matching over 10 bases. CDR1 MDHEN and CDR2 SYDVKM come from the germline V gene. The CDR3 has 14 amino acids. With V trimmed by 5 bases and J by 8 bases, 5 bases remained unmatched. The CDR3: CASSLAGAAGELFF. As DNA, the CDR3 is TGTGCCAGCAGTCTAGCGGGAGCGGCTGGGGAGCTGTTTTTT.

The V and J genes are TRBV4-2 and TRBJ2-3; possible D gene TRBD1, 6 bases. The CDR3 covers 18 residues. Germline assignment: CDR1 LGHNA and CDR2 YNFKEQ. The V end was cut by 1 base, the J end by 1 base, with 18 bases between. CDR3 coding DNA: TGTGCCAGCAGCCAAGGCCCAGGGGTCGGGGTTCGCACAGATACGCAGTATTTT. It specifies CASSQGPGVGVRTDTQYF.

The chain links TRBV30 to TRBJ1-2; 8 nucleotides align to TRBD1. The germline V gene encodes CDR1 GTSNPN and CDR2 SVGIG (reference sequence). Trimming removed 1 base from V and 8 bases from J; junction bases left unmatched: 0. The CDR3 length is 11 residues. The CDR3 nucleotides are TGTGCCTGGAGTGGGGACAGGGGCTACACCTTC. It is translated as CAWSGDRGYTF.

This clone was recorded only once. V is TRBV4-3 and J is TRBJ2-1; tentatively, D is TRBD2 (6 bases). Trimming cost V 2 bases and J 1 base, with 12 bases left between them. The CDR3 length is 16 residues. From germline, CDR1 is LGHNA and CDR2 YSLEER. The CDR3 nucleotides read TGCGCCAGCAGCCAACTGGAGGGTATTTCCTACAATGAGCAGTTCTTC. It encodes CASSQLEGISYNEQFF.

The V and J genes are TRBV7-3 and TRBJ1-2; TRBD1 is a possible D gene (6 bases). Deletions cut 5 bases from V and 7 bases from J, with 14 bases between. The germline V gene encodes CDR1 SGHTA and CDR2 FQGTGA. The CDR3 totals 13 residues. The CDR3: CASSPDGTIGYTF. The CDR3 region has the DNA TGTGCCAGCAGCCCCGACGGGACAATTGGCTACACCTTC.

This chain connects TRBV7-9 to TRBJ1-1, with D tentatively TRBD1 (6 bases). Per the germline V gene, CDR1 is SEHNR and CDR2 is FQNEAQ (reference sequence). The CDR3 totals 16 residues. Trimming took off 4 bases at V and 0 bases at J, with 15 bases between the two ends. The CDR3 protein is CASSSPPGQMNTEAFF. The CDR3 DNA reads as TGTGCCAGCAGCTCCCCCCCGGGACAAATGAACACTGAAGCTTTCTTT.

This chain uses TRBV4-3 with TRBJ1-2, with unresolved D. This CDR3 contains 14 residues. With 1 base removed from V and 4 bases from J, the gap between germline ends came to 10 bases. In germline, CDR1 is LGHNA, CDR2 YSLEER. The CDR3: CASSQGTGSYGYTF. CDR3 nucleotides: TGCGCCAGCAGCCAAGGGACGGGAAGCTATGGCTACACCTTC.

This chain connects TRBV10-3 to TRBJ2-3; 9 bases line up with TRBD2. The CDR3 covers 15 residues. Per the germline V gene, CDR1 is ENHRY and CDR2 is SYGVKD. The V gene end was trimmed by 6 bases and the J gene end by 2 bases; junction bases not matched to a gene: 6. CDR3: CAISPTSGFTDTQYF. The CDR3 DNA reads TGTGCCATCAGCCCGACTAGCGGCTTCACAGATACGCAGTATTTT.